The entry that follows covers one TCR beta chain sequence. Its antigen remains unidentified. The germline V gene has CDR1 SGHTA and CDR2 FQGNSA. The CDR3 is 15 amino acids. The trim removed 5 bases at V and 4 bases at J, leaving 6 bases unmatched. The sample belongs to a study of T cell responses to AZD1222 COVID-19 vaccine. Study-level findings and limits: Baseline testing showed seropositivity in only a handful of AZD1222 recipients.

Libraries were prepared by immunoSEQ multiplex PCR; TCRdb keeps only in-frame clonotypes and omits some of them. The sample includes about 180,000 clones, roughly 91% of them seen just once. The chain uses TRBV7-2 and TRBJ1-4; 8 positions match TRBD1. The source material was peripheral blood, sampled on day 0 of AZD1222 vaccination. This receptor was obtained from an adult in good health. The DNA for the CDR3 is TGTGCCAGCAGCCCCAGGGGGCGCGGTAATGAAAAACTGTTTTTT. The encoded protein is CASSPRGRGNEKLFF. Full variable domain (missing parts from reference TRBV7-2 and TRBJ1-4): GAGVSQSPSNKVTEKGKDVELRCDPISGHTALYWYRQSLGQGLEFLIYFQGNSAPDKSGLPSDRFSAERTGGSVSTLTIQRTQQEDSAVYLCASSPRGRGNEKLFFGSGTQLSVL.